This T cell receptor beta chain was sequenced in a study of identical twins. In TCRdb, the 5' RACE reads were re-called with MiXCR into one record per CDR3 protein. The data show hundreds of thousands of distinct CDR3 sequences, with under 9% seen just once and approximately 2.1% held by the top ten. The CDR3 consists of 14 residues. Looked up from germline, CDR1 is SGHRS and CDR2 is YFSETQ. J lost 1 base, V lost 7 bases, and 7 bases had no gene match. The table lists this clonotype with many counts. These data also featured in a second study, about yellow fever vaccine responses in identical twins.

This sequence originates from a young woman in good health. V usage is TRBV5-1 and J usage is TRBJ1-1; 7 positions match TRBD1. Input material: memory (CD45RO+) T cells sorted from blood. The CDR3 sequence is CASRTGTANTEAFF. The CDR3 coding sequence is TGCGCCAGCCGTACCGGGACAGCGAACACTGAAGCTTTCTTT.